This entry concerns a single T cell receptor (beta chain). Its antigen is still unknown. Tens of thousands of genome equivalents of blood DNA were amplified for TRB. One tube held mixed TRB-A and TRB-B primer pools for touch-down PCR. TCRdb reworked the multiplex PCR reads into one entry per CDR3 protein, no DNA. This sample's table has some 6,100 distinct CDR3 sequences. The entry originates in a study of T cell clusters in autoimmune cytopenias. The germline V gene has CDR1 SGHDT and CDR2 YYEEEE. The CDR3 is 14 residues long. Overall study results and limits: Primary autoimmune cytopenia patients seemingly lacked the physiological T cell clusters found in healthy donors. TRB repertoire shifts in secondary cytopenia and chronic lymphocytic leukemia mostly reflected lymphoma, not autoimmunity.

This sample was shared with a second study, whose subject was T cell repertoires in aging, cancer and after chemotherapy. Per that study: Six age groups, ranging from 30 or younger to 70 or older, included the donors.

Source material: peripheral blood. V is TRBV5-6 and J is TRBJ2-7; TCRdb's D gene call, TRBD1, goes unchecked for lack of DNA. The receptor was isolated from a human donor in good health. CDR3 amino acids: CASSLGTQGGKQYF.